A selection of T cell receptor beta chains follows, all from one sample in a study of regulatory T cells in long-lasting Graves disease. MiXCR was run by TCRdb on the multiplex PCR reads, yielding one entry per CDR3 protein. The sample has roughly 440,000 distinct CDR3 sequences, about 17% seen once. The same data also contributed to another study, on T cells in Graves' hyperthyroidism and ophthalmopathy.

Sequenced here: peripheral blood mononuclear cells (PBMCs), sampled at new diagnosis, from a patient treated with antithyroid drugs. The receptor set was obtained from a woman in her late teens or twenties with Graves disease. The CDR3 runs from the conserved cysteine through the conserved F or W. D genes are given only for firm matches. The size entry is marked missing in some rows and otherwise reads once, few, many or a size class.

TRBV28	NA	TRBJ1-1	few	TGTGCCACCGGTAAAAACACTGAAGCTTTCTTT	CATGKNTEAFF
TRBV6-2/TRBV6-3	TRBD2	TRBJ2-5	many	TGTGCCAGCAGTTACTCCGGACTAGCGGGAGGAGAGACCCAGTACTTC	CASSYSGLAGGETQYF
TRBV12-3/TRBV12-4	NA	TRBJ1-1	few	TGTGCCAGCATTCAAGGGGCCGGGGCTGAAGCTTTCTTT	CASIQGAGAEAFF
TRBV20-1	TRBD1	TRBJ2-3	many	TGCAGTGCTAGTGGGGACAGGGGGAGCACAGATACGCAGTATTTT	CSASGDRGSTDTQYF
TRBV27	TRBD2	TRBJ2-7	many	TGTGCCAGCAGTCTACTAGCGGGATTCCCCTACGAGCAGTACTTC	CASSLLAGFPYEQYF
TRBV28	NA	TRBJ2-1	many	TGTGCCAGCAGTCCATCCCGGCGGGGCGGGTCCTACAATGAGCAGTTCTTC	CASSPSRRGGSYNEQFF
TRBV20-1	TRBD2	TRBJ2-3	many	TGCAGTGCTAGAGTCGGAACCGGGACTAGCGGGGGAGTGCCAGATACGCAGTATTTT	CSARVGTGTSGGVPDTQYF
TRBV7-9	TRBD2	TRBJ2-1	many	TGTGCCAGCAGTCGGGGAGGGCTGAATGAGCAGTTCTTC	CASSRGGLNEQFF
TRBV11-3	TRBD2	TRBJ2-5	many	TGTGCCAGCAGTCAAGATAGCGGGAGTTTTGAGACCCAGTACTTC	CASSQDSGSFETQYF
TRBV28	TRBD2	TRBJ2-1	many	TGTGCCAGCAGTTTACCGCTAGCGGGGCACTCCTACAATGAGCAGTTCTTC	CASSLPLAGHSYNEQFF
TRBV11-3	NA	TRBJ2-2	NA	TGTGCCAGCAGCCCATCGGGGTCAGTCCCCGGGGAGCTGTTTTTT	CASSPSGSVPGELFF
TRBV12-3/TRBV12-4	NA	TRBJ2-3	many	TGTGCCAGCAGTCGCCAAGGAGCGGTCGACACAGATACGCAGTATTTT	CASSRQGAVDTDTQYF
TRBV20-1	NA	TRBJ2-7	many	TGCAGTGCTAGAGAAGCAGGGACGCTATGGGAGCAGTACTTC	CSAREAGTLWEQYF
TRBV6-1	TRBD2	TRBJ2-1	few	TGTGCCAGCAGCTATCTAGCGGGAGGGCTCAATGAGCAGTTCTTC	CASSYLAGGLNEQFF
TRBV6-5	NA	TRBJ2-5	many	TGTGCCAGCAGTTATAGCGAGTTACAAGAGACCCAGTACTTC	CASSYSELQETQYF
TRBV3-1	NA	TRBJ2-1	many	TGTGCCAGCAGCGGCGACTTAGACTCCTACAATGAGCAGTTCTTC	CASSGDLDSYNEQFF
TRBV7-9	NA	TRBJ2-1	NA	TGTGCCAGCAGCACACACTACAATGAGCAGTTCTTC	CASSTHYNEQFF
TRBV7-7	NA	TRBJ2-3	many	TGTGCTAGCAGCTTATCGGGGGCGATGGATACGCAGTATTTT	CASSLSGAMDTQYF
TRBV5-4	TRBD1	TRBJ1-2	few	TGTGCCAGCAGCCCGGGACAGGGGGCACGTGGCTACACCTTC	CASSPGQGARGYTF
TRBV20-1	TRBD1	TRBJ2-2	NA	TGCAGTGCTAAGACTGACCGGGACAGCGGGGAGCTGTTTTTT	CSAKTDRDSGELFF
TRBV20-1	TRBD1	TRBJ2-7	many	TGCAGTGCGCGGACAGGTTCTATTTCTTTGCTCGAGCAGTACTTC	CSARTGSISLLEQYF
TRBV3-1	NA	TRBJ1-1	many	TGTGCCAGCAGCCAAGGGCGGGGATCCGCTGAAGCTTTCTTT	CASSQGRGSAEAFF
TRBV7-2	NA	TRBJ1-5	NA	TGTGCCAGCAGCTGGGACATTAATCAGCCCCAGCATTTT	CASSWDINQPQHF
TRBV15	NA	TRBJ2-5	NA	TGTGCCACCAGCAGCCGAGGAGGCTCGGAGACCCAGTACTTC	CATSSRGGSETQYF
TRBV20-1	NA	TRBJ1-1	many	TGCAGTGCTAGAACGCAGGGATTTCGCACTGAAGCTTTCTTT	CSARTQGFRTEAFF
TRBV15	TRBD2	TRBJ2-2	NA	TGTGCCACCAGCACCCGCTTCCCCTCTAAATCTAGCGGTAGGAACACCGGGGAGCTGTTTTTT	CATSTRFPSKSSGRNTGELFF
TRBV27	NA	TRBJ2-5	NA	TGTGCCAGCAGTTTAGGTCGGGTCAGTCAAGAGACCCAGTACTTC	CASSLGRVSQETQYF
TRBV6-1	TRBD2	TRBJ2-2	many	TGTGCCAGCAGGCGGACTAGCGGGACCGGGGAGCTGTTTTTT	CASRRTSGTGELFF
TRBV30	NA	TRBJ1-2	NA	TGTGCCTGGACGGGACAACGAAACTATGGCTACACCTTC	CAWTGQRNYGYTF
TRBV6-1	NA	TRBJ2-1	many	TGTGCCAGCACCCAATTCGCCGTCCACAATGAGCAGTTCTTC	CASTQFAVHNEQFF
TRBV2	NA	TRBJ2-1	many	TGTGCCAGCAGTGGAGGTAATGAGCAGTTCTTC	CASSGGNEQFF
TRBV27	TRBD1	TRBJ1-3	many	TGTGCCAGCAGCCCGACAGGGACTGGAAACACCATATATTTT	CASSPTGTGNTIYF
TRBV29-1	NA	TRBJ2-2	few	TGCAGCGTTGATTCCGGGGAGCTGTTTTTT	CSVDSGELFF
TRBV11-2	NA	TRBJ2-1	many	TGTGCCAGCAGCTTCCAGCGTTACAATGAGCAGTTCTTC	CASSFQRYNEQFF
TRBV29-1	NA	TRBJ2-7	many	TGCAGCGTCGGATCAACCTACGAGCAGTACTTC	CSVGSTYEQYF
TRBV6-5	TRBD2	TRBJ2-7	few	TGTGCCAGCAGTTTCGGGACTAGCGGGACCCTTATGGACGAGCAGTACTTC	CASSFGTSGTLMDEQYF
TRBV28	NA	TRBJ2-7	many	TGTGCCAGCAGTTTAGTAGGATGGGAGCAGTACTTC	CASSLVGWEQYF
TRBV6-9	NA	TRBJ2-2	NA	TGTGCCAGCAGTTTATTTGTGACCCAGAGAACGGGGGAGCTGTTTTTT	CASSLFVTQRTGELFF
TRBV7-9	NA	TRBJ2-2	NA	TGTGCCAGCAGCTTGAGGGTAAAGACCGGGGAGCTGTTTTTT	CASSLRVKTGELFF
TRBV10-2	TRBD2	TRBJ2-7	many	TGCGCCAGCAGTGAGTCGAACGGGAGGGCGGTCTACGAGCAGTACTTC	CASSESNGRAVYEQYF
TRBV14	NA	TRBJ2-2	NA	TGTGCCAGCAGCCAAGATCTCTCCGGCGGGGAGCTGTTTTTT	CASSQDLSGGELFF
TRBV7-9	TRBD2	TRBJ2-7	many	TGTGCCAGCAGCTCGACCCCTAGCGGGAGGGCGGAGGAGCAGTACTTC	CASSSTPSGRAEEQYF
TRBV9	NA	TRBJ2-3	NA	TGTGCCAGCAGCTACGACTTACCCAGCACAGATACGCAGTATTTT	CASSYDLPSTDTQYF
TRBV29-1	NA	TRBJ2-7	NA	TGCAGCGCCCAGGACACGGGACCTTACGAGCAGTACTTC	CSAQDTGPYEQYF
TRBV12-3/TRBV12-4	NA	TRBJ2-3	many	TGTGCCAGCAGGCCCAACATGGATACGCAGTATTTT	CASRPNMDTQYF
TRBV6-1	TRBD2	TRBJ2-1	few	TGTGCCAGCAGTCCAAGCCTCGGACTAGCGGGAGGGTCGTTCAATAATGAGCAGTTCTTC	CASSPSLGLAGGSFNNEQFF
TRBV6-2/TRBV6-3	NA	TRBJ2-6	many	TGTGCCAGCGTGGGGGTCATGGGGGCCAACGTCCTGACTTTC	CASVGVMGANVLTF
TRBV7-2	NA	TRBJ2-4	NA	TGTGCCAGCAGCCCTTCCTTTGGTAGCGGTCCGTTCTTAGCCAAAAACATTCAGTACTTC	CASSPSFGSGPFLAKNIQYF
TRBV5-1	NA	TRBJ2-5	NA	TGCGCCAGCAGCATTTCGTACCAAGAGACCCAGTACTTC	CASSISYQETQYF
TRBV7-2	NA	TRBJ2-2	NA	TGTGCCAGCAGCTCTAGAAGGGGAGGGGAGCTGTTTTTT	CASSSRRGGELFF
TRBV10-3	NA	TRBJ1-2	NA	TGTGCCATCAGTGAAACAGGGTCTAACTATGGCTACACCTTC	CAISETGSNYGYTF
TRBV28	NA	TRBJ2-7	NA	TGTGCCAGCAGCCCTGGGGGACGCATGAGCTACGAGCAGTACTTC	CASSPGGRMSYEQYF
TRBV11-2	TRBD2	TRBJ2-3	NA	TGTGCCAGCAGCTTAGGGGGACTAGCGGGAGGGCCACATACGCAGTATTTT	CASSLGGLAGGPHTQYF
TRBV7-3	TRBD1	TRBJ2-1	few	TGTGCCAGCAGAAAGGACAGGGGGTTATACAATGAGCAGTTCTTC	CASRKDRGLYNEQFF
TRBV12-3/TRBV12-4	NA	TRBJ1-1	NA	TGTGCCAGCAGTTACGGGGGCCGCACTGAAGCTTTCTTT	CASSYGGRTEAFF